This entry concerns a single TCR beta chain. Profiling relied on immunoSEQ multiplex PCR, and the TCRdb table lists in-frame clones only, not all of them. This table holds about 68,000 clones, roughly nine tenths found once. This sample was included in a study of T cell changes during pregnancy in multiple sclerosis. V lost 5 bases, J lost 0 bases, and 17 bases lay in between. The CDR3 has 16 residues. The germline V gene encodes CDR1 GTSNPN and CDR2 SVGIG (reference sequence). The source was peripheral blood, collected in the third trimester of pregnancy. The clonotype was recovered from a female donor with multiple sclerosis, enrolled in a pregnancy study. This chain uses TRBV30 with TRBJ1-3; weak D call: TRBD1 (5 bases). The CDR3 sequence is CAWDAGTLSSGNTIYF. CDR3 coding DNA: TGTGCCTGGGACGCCGGGACTTTGAGCTCTGGAAACACCATATATTTT. Based on the CDR3 plus reference TRBV30 and TRBJ1-3, the full variable domain is SQTIHQWPATLVQPVGSPLSLECTVEGTSNPNLYWYRQAAGRGLQLLFYSVGIGQISSEVPQNLSASRPQDRQFILSSKKLLLSDSGFYLCAWDAGTLSSGNTIYFGEGSWLTVV.